The TCR beta chain under discussion was sequenced for a study of response to subunit inactivated influenza vaccine. TCRdb analysed the RT-PCR reads with MiXCR anew, one entry per CDR3 protein. The top ten clones hold over 8.5% of a sample with about 580,000 distinct CDR3 sequences, less than 15% of them seen once. The V end lost 1 base, the J end lost 8 bases, and 10 bases lay between the germline ends. CDR1 and CDR2 (germline): SGHRS, YFSETQ. The CDR3 totals 13 residues. The sequence came from a man in his fifties who received an inactivated influenza vaccine. The chain joins TRBV5-1 to TRBJ2-1, with D perhaps matching TRBD2 (5 bases). Sequences were derived from PBMCs from blood, sampled 11 to 12 days after vaccination. Here the CDR3 reads CASSLSGFDEQFF. The CDR3 coding sequence is TGCGCCAGCAGCTTGTCGGGGTTCGATGAGCAGTTCTTC.